This T cell receptor (beta chain) stems from a study of blood T cell repertoires in COVID-19. About the research overall: The United States, Italy and Spain provided the acute and convalescent COVID-19 samples. PBMCs, B-cell-depleted T cells, or T cells provided the cDNA or gDNA that made up the material.

The study recruited people aged roughly 18 to 100 years across roughly 23 US areas. In the original workflow: Amplified reference gene primers provided the basis for estimating nucleated cell counts. The method was immunoSEQ multiplex PCR; TCRdb's version includes in-frame clones alone and lacks a portion of them. Clone size and V and J calls were adopted from that table, with D and trimming inferred from the DNA. The table records around 300,000 clones, approximately 89% of them present only once. V lost 8 bases, J lost 6 bases, and 13 bases lay in between. In germline, CDR1 is MDHEN, CDR2 SYDVKM. The CDR3 covers 12 residues.

This sequence was found in a woman aged 55-70 years who had recovered from COVID-19. The sequencing input was PBMCs or T cells enriched from blood (not recorded which). The V call is TRBV28, the J call TRBJ1-1; a weak D match, TRBD1 (5 bases). In nucleotides, the CDR3 is TGTGCCAGCCGCCCAGGGTTGGCTGAAGCTTTCTTT. As protein: CASRPGLAEAFF. Complete variable domain (other parts from reference TRBV28 and TRBJ1-1): DVKVTQSSRYLVKRTGEKVFLECVQDMDHENMFWYRQDPGLGLRLIYFSYDVKMKEKGDIPEGYSVSREKKERFSLILESASTNQTSMYLCASRPGLAEAFFGQGTRLTVV.